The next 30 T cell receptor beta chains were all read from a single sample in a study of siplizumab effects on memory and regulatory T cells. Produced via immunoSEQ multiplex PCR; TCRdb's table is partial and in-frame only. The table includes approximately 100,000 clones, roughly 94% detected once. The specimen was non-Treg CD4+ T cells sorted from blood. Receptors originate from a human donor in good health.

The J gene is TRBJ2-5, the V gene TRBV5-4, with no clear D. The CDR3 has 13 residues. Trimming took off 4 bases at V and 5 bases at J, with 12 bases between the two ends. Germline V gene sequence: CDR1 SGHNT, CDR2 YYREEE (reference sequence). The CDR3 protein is CASSQTFKETQYF. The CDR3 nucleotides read TGTGCCAGCAGCCAAACCTTTAAGGAGACCCAGTACTTC.

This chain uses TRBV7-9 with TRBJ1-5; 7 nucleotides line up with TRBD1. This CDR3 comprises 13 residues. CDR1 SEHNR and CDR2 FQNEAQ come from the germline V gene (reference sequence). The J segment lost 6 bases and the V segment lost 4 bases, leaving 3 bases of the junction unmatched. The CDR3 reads CASSSQGGQPQHF. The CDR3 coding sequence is TGTGCCAGCAGCTCCCAGGGGGGTCAGCCCCAGCATTTT.

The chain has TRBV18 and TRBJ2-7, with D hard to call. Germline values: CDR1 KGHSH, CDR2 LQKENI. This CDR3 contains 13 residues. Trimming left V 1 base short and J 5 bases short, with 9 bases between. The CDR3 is CASSPRSVHEQYF. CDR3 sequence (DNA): TGTGCCAGCTCACCACGGAGTGTCCACGAGCAGTACTTC.

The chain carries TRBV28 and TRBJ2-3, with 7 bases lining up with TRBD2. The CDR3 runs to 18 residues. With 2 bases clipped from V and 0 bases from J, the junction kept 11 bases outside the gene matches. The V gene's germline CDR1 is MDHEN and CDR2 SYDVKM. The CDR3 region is CASSLTGGAGESTDTQYF. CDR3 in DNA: TGTGCCAGCAGTTTAACTGGAGGGGCGGGAGAGAGCACAGATACGCAGTATTTT. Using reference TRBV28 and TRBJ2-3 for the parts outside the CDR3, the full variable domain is DVKVTQSSRYLVKRTGEKVFLECVQDMDHENMFWYRQDPGLGLRLIYFSYDVKMKEKGDIPEGYSVSREKKERFSLILESASTNQTSMYLCASSLTGGAGESTDTQYFGPGTRLTVL.

CDR3: CASSPLTSGINEQFF. The CDR3 DNA reads as TGTGCCAGCAGCCCCCTGACTAGCGGGATCAATGAGCAGTTCTTC. The chain recombines TRBV4-2 with TRBJ2-1; 11 bases line up with TRBD2. There are 15 residues in the CDR3. Germline V lookup: CDR1 LGHNA, CDR2 YNFKEQ. V lost 4 bases and J lost 6; bases outside the gene matches: 5.

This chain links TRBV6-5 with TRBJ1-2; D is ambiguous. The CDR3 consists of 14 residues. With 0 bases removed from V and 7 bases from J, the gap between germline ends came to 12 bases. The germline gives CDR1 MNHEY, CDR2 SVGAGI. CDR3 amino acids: CASSYSMGLAGYTF. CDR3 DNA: TGTGCCAGCAGTTACTCGATGGGGTTGGCTGGCTACACCTTC.

For the CDR3, the DNA is TGCGCCAGCAGCTTGACGCTAGCTGGGTACGAGCAGTACTTC. This codes for CASSLTLAGYEQYF. The rearrangement joins TRBV5-1 to TRBJ2-7; perhaps TRBD2 as D (5 bases). Trimming took off 1 base at V and 4 bases at J, with 12 bases between the two ends. Germline loops: CDR1 SGHRS, CDR2 YFSETQ. This CDR3 has 14 residues.

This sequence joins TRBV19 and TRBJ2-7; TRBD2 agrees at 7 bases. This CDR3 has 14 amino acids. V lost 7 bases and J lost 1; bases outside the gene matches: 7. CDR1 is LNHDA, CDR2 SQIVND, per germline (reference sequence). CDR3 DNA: TGTGCCAGTACGGCGGGAGTGGCATCCTACGAGCAGTACTTC. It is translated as CASTAGVASYEQYF.

CDR3 region: CASSSRGLGYTF. The CDR3 nucleotides read TGTGCCAGCAGCTCACGGGGTTTAGGCTACACCTTC. The chain couples TRBV7-3 to TRBJ1-2; D ambiguous. The germline V gene encodes CDR1 SGHTA and CDR2 FQGTGA. Between the trimmed V and J ends, which lost 4 bases and 8 bases, there was a span of 11 bases. CDR3 length: 12 amino acids.

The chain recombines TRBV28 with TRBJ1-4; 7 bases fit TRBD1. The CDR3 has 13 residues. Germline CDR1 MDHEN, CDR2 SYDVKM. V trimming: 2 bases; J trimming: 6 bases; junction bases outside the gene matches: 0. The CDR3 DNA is TGTGCCAGCAGTTTAGACAGGGATGAAAAACTGTTTTTT. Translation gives CASSLDRDEKLFF.

The CDR3 loop reads CASSFLGGTDTQYF. CDR3 DNA sequence: TGTGCCAGCAGCTTTTTAGGGGGCACAGATACGCAGTATTTT. The J gene is TRBJ2-3, the V gene TRBV5-4; D is possibly TRBD1 (5 bases). Germline loops: CDR1 SGHNT, CDR2 YYREEE (reference sequence). Trimming left V 2 bases short and J 1 base short, with 8 bases between. This CDR3 has 14 residues. Full variable domain (rest looked up from reference TRBV5-4 and TRBJ2-3): ETGVTQSPTHLIKTRGQQVTLRCSSQSGHNTVSWYQQALGQGPQFIFQYYREEENGRGNFPPRFSGLQFPNYSSELNVNALELDDSALYLCASSFLGGTDTQYFGPGTRLTVL.

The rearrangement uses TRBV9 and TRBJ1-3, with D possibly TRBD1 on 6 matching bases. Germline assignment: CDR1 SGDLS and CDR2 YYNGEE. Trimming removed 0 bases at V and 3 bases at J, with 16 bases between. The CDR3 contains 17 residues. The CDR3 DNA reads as TGTGCCAGCAGCGTAGGCAGGGGCATCTACTTTGGAAACACCATATATTTT. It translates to CASSVGRGIYFGNTIYF.

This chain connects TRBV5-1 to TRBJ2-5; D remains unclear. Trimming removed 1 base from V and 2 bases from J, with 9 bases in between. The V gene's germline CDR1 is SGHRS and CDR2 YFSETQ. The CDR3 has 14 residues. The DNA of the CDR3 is TGCGCCAGCAGCTTGTCCTACTTACAAGAGACCCAGTACTTC. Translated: CASSLSYLQETQYF.

The CDR3 nucleotides are TGTGCCAGCAGAAAACAGGGTGGGTCCTACGAGCAGTACTTC. Protein: CASRKQGGSYEQYF. The V call is TRBV27, the J call TRBJ2-7; D possibly corresponds to TRBD1 (6 bases). The CDR3 totals 14 residues. The V end was cut by 6 bases, the J end by 1 base, with 13 bases between. Germline V gene sequence: CDR1 MNHEY, CDR2 SMNVEV (reference sequence).

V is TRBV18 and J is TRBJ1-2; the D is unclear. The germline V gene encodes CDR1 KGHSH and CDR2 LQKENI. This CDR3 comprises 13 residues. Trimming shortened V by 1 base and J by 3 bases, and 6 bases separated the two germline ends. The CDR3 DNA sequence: TGTGCCAGCTCACCACTTGGCGACTATGGCTACACCTTC. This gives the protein CASSPLGDYGYTF.

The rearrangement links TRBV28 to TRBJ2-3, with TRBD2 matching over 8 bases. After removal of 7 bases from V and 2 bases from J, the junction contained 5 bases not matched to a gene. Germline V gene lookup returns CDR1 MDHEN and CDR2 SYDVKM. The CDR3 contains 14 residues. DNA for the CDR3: TGTGCCAGCACCTATAGCGGGGTCACAGATACGCAGTATTTT. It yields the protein CASTYSGVTDTQYF.

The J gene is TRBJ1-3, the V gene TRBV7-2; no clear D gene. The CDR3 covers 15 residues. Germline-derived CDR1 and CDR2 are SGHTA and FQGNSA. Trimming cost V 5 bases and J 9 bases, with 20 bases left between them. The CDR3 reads CASSPSLAGVSTIYF. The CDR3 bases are TGTGCCAGCAGCCCGAGTCTCGCCGGGGTTAGCACCATATATTTT.

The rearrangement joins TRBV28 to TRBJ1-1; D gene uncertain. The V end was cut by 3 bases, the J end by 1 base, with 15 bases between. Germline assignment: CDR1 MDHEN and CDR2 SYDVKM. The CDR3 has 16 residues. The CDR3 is CASSFRLADPNTEAFF. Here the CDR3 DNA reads TGTGCCAGCAGTTTTCGTCTGGCTGACCCGAACACTGAAGCTTTCTTT.

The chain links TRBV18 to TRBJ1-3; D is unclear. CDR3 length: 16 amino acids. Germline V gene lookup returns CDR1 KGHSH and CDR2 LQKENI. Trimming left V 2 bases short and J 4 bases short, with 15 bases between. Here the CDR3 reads CASSPSSIGSGNTIYF. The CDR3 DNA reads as TGTGCCAGCTCACCATCCAGTATCGGTTCCGGAAACACCATATATTTT.

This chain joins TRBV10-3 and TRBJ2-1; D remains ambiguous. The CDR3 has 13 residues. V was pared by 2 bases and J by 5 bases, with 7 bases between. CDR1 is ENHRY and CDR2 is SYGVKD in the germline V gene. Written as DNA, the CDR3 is TGTGCCATCAGTGAGGGGGTTCACAATGAGCAGTTCTTC. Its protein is CAISEGVHNEQFF.

The CDR3 DNA follows: TGTGCCAGCAGCCAAGGCCCATCGTTTCGACCGGGACTAGTGGTCGATGAGCAGTTCTTC. Protein sequence: CASSQGPSFRPGLVVDEQFF. V gene TRBV14 combines with J gene TRBJ2-1; 8 bases are a match to TRBD2. Germline V gene lookup returns CDR1 SGHDN and CDR2 FVKESK. The J segment lost 8 bases and the V segment lost 1 base, leaving 22 bases of the junction unmatched. The CDR3 is made up of 20 amino acids.

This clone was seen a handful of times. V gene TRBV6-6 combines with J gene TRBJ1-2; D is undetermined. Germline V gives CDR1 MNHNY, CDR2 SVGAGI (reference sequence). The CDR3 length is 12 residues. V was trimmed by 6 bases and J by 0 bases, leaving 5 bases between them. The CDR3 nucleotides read TGTGCCAGCAGGACTGCTAACTATGGCTACACCTTC. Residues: CASRTANYGYTF.

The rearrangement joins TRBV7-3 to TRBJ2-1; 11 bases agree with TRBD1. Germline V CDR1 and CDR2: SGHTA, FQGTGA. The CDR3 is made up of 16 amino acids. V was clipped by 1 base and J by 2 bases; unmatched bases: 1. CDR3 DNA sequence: TGTGCCAGCAGCTTAAGGGGACAGGGGGCCTACAATGAGCAGTTCTTC. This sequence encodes CASSLRGQGAYNEQFF.

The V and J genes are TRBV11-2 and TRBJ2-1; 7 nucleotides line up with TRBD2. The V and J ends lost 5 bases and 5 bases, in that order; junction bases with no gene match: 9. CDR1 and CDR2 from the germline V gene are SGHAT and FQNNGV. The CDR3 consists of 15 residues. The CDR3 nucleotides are TGTGCCAGCAGCCCCCGGGGGAGCGGGAACAATGAGCAGTTCTTC. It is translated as CASSPRGSGNNEQFF.

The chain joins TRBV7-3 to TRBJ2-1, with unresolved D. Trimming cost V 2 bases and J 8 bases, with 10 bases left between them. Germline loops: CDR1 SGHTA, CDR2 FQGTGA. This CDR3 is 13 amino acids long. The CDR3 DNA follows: TGTGCCAGCAGCTTACTTCATAACTATGAGCAGTTCTTC. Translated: CASSLLHNYEQFF.

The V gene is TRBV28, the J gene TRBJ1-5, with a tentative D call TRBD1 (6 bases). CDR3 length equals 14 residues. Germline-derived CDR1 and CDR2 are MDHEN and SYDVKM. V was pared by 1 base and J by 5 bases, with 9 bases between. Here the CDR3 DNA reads TGTGCCAGCAGTTTATTAAAGGGGGATCAGCCCCAGCATTTT. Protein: CASSLLKGDQPQHF.

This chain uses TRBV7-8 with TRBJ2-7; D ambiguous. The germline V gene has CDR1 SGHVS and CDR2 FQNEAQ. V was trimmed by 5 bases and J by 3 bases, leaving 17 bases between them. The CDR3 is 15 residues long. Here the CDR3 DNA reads TGTGCCAGCAGCCCGATCCCAGCCTTGAACTACGAGCAGTACTTC. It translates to CASSPIPALNYEQYF.

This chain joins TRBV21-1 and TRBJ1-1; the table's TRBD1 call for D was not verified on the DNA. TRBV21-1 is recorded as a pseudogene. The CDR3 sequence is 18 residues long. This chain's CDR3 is CASSATGGEGKMNTEAFF. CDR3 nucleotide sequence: TGTGCCAGCAGCGCTACAGGGGGCGAGGGAAAAATGAACACTGAAGCTTTCTTT.

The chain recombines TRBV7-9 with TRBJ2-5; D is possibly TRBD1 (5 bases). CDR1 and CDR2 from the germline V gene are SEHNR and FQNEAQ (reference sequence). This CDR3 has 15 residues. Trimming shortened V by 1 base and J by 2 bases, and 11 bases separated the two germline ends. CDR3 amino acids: CASSLEGRLQETQYF. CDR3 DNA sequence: TGTGCCAGCAGCTTAGAGGGGCGCCTGCAAGAGACCCAGTACTTC.

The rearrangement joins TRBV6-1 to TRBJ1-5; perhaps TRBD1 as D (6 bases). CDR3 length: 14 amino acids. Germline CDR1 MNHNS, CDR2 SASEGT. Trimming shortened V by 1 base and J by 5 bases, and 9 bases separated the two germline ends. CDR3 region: CASSEGSGDQPQHF. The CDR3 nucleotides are TGTGCCAGCAGTGAAGGTTCAGGGGATCAGCCCCAGCATTTT.